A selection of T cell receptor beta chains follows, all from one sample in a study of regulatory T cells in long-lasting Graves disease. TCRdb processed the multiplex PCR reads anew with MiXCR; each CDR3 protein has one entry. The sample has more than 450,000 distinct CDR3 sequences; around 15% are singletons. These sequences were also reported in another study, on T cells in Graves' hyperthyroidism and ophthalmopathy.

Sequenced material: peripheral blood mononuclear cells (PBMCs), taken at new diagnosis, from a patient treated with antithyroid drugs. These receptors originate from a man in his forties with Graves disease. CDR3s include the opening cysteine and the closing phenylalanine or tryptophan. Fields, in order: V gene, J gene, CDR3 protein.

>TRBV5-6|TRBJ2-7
CASSLGQGNNEQYF
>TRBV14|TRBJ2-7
CASSHRQGNLGEQYF
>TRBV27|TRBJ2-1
CASSFRHLPSGSYNEQFF
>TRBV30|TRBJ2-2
CAWNRGRISGELFF
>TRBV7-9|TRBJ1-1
CASSLLLGNEAFF
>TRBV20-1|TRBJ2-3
CSAYTSGRFADTQYF
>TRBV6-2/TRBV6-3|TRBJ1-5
CASSEARTNQPQHF
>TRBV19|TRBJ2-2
CAIRDRELTGELFF
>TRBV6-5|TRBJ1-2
CASSSGQGGGYTF
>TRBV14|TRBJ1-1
CASSPHRQGISNTEAFF
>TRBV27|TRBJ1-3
CASSSTEPGNTIYF
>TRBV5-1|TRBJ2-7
CASSSGGGSYEQYF
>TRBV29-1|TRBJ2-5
CSAPTGVETQYF
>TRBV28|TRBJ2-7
CASNTGAYEQYF
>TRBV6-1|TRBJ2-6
CASSLRSGRASGANVLTF
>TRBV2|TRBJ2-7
CASKNRLEGEQYF
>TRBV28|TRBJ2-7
CATHRAGNYEQYF
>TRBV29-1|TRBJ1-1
CSVVPGEAFF
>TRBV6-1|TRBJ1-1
CASRKQGQNTEAFF
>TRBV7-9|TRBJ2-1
CASTLGHRSGNEQFF
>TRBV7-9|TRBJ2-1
CASSLGDNSYNEQFF
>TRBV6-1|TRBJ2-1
CASRTSGVEQFF
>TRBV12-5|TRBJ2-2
CASGPGSRVNTGELFF
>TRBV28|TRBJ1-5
CASNQKARGINQPQHF
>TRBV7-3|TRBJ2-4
CASSLLRASKNIQYF
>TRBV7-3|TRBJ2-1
CASSPNAGSSYNEQFF
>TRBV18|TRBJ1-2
CASSPTSGRQGAYGYTF
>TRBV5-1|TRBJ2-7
CASSPGTVSYEQYF
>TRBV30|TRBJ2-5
CAWSGSSSETQYF
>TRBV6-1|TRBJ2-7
CASRATGGVGGMGRHEQYF
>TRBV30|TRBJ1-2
CAWSASDRTNYGYTF
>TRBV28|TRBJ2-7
CASRFGGHEQYF
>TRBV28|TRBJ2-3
CASMAVPGGKDTQYF
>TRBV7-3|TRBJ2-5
CASSFSGPKETQYF
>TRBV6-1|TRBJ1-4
CASKGADNEKLFF
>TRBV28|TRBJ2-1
CASSLLVTSQGEQFF
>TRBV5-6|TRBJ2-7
CASSTTGANYEQYF
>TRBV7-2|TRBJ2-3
CASSPGARAKGTDTQYF
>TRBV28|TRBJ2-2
CASLTLRTGYTGELFF
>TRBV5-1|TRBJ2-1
CASSYGTQYNEQFF
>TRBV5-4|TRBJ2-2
CASSLVGTNTGELFF
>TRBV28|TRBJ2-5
CASRLPGDGETQYF
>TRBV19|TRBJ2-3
CASSFTTSGSWAVATDTQYF
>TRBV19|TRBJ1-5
CASSRRGDNQPQHF
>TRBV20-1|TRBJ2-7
CSAQGREATYEQYF
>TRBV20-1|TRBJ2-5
CSARPGLAGRKTQYF
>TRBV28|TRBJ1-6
CASGHDSNSPLHF
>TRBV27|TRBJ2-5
CASTGWGETQYF
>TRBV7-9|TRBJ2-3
CASTLTDTQYF
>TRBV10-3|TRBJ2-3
CAISQNLGTTDTQYF
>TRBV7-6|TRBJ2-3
CASSLAPAGGTDTQYF
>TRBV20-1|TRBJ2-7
CSARDRLAGGYEQYF
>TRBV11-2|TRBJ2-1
CASSPTITTGGAYNEQFF
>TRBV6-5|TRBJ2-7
CASSSRDRGVEQYF
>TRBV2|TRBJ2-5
CASSGGRVQETQYF
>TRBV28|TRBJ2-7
CASRAGGPSYEQYF
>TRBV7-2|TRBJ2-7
CASSLGGASGTGEQYF
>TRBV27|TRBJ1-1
CASSSPDGGRTEAFF
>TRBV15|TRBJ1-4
CATGGLEANEKLFF
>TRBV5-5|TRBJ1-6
CASSLPRSSYNSPLHF